The entry below gives a single T cell receptor (beta chain) sequence along with its context. 13 Jbeta primers and 60 Vbeta primers were used for the PCR. The table came from immunoSEQ multiplex PCR; TCRdb's copy has only in-frame clones and leaves some out. The sample comprises about 120,000 clones, 74% of which are singletons, and approximately 1.9% rests with the top ten. The CDR3 loop spans 14 amino acids. The germline V gene encodes CDR1 LNHDA and CDR2 SQIVND (reference sequence). The trim removed 3 bases at V and 7 bases at J, leaving 6 bases unmatched. This sample is part of a study of cytomegalovirus exposure and HLA in healthy donors.

J is TRBJ1-2 and V is TRBV19, with 9 bases that match TRBD1. The sequence derives from a human donor in good health. Input material: PBMCs. The CDR3 bases are TGTGCCAGTAGTATGGTGACAGGGGGATCTGGCTACACCTTC. This gives the protein CASSMVTGGSGYTF.